This T cell receptor beta chain was obtained from a study of CD8 T cells in ankylosing spondylitis. Deletions cut 0 bases from V and 4 bases from J, with 15 bases between. CDR3 size: 15 residues. The V gene's germline CDR1 is DFQATT and CDR2 SNEGSKA (reference sequence). Study-wide points: Ankylosing spondylitis blood seemed to carry a telltale TCR beta motif made of under ten highly homologous variants. Some of the motif variants had earlier been found in reactive arthritis patients' fluid and blood.

Each TCR beta library was made by quantitative 5'-RACE that incorporated molecular barcodes. TCRdb reanalysed the 5' RACE reads using MiXCR and keeps one entry per CDR3 protein. This sample carries 100,000 to 150,000 distinct CDR3 sequences, around 9.3% of them seen once, and the ten largest clones take more than 3%. This clonotype was observed at least ten times. What it recognizes is unknown. Sample: blood, either unsorted or a sorted T cell fraction (not recorded which). The chain employs TRBV20-1 and TRBJ2-5; D tentatively fits TRBD1 or TRBD2 (5 bases each). The sequence derives from a male donor with ankylosing spondylitis or in good health (not recorded which). The CDR3 nucleotides are TGCAGTGCTAGAGAGGGGACCACCATAGGAGAGACCCAGTACTTC. Its translation is CSAREGTTIGETQYF.